These T cell receptor beta chains were read from a single sample in a study of shared clonotypes between healthy human individuals. Repertoires were generated with immunoSEQ multiplex PCR, while TCRdb's copy carries only in-frame clones and drops some. The sample shows under 85,000 clones, over 55% of them seen only once. The sample was memory CD8+ T cells sorted from blood. Source of these receptors: a young man in good health. Each CDR3 is given with its conserved first and last residue. D genes are given only for firm matches. The size field is filled for only some rows; it gives once, few, many or a size class.

D gene | clone size | J gene | V gene | CDR3 protein | CDR3 DNA
TRBD2 | many | TRBJ2-1 | TRBV7-9 | CASNGGLAGVDEQFF | TGTGCCAGCAACGGGGGCCTAGCGGGAGTCGATGAGCAGTTCTTC
- | few | TRBJ1-2 | TRBV27 | CASSPTHREGYTF | TGTGCCAGCAGTCCAACTCACAGGGAAGGCTACACCTTC
TRBD2 | - | TRBJ2-7 | TRBV2 | CASSERASGSYEQYF | TGTGCCAGCAGTGAAAGGGCTAGCGGGTCCTACGAGCAGTACTTC
- | - | TRBJ2-1 | TRBV7-6 | CASSGSPDYNEQFF | TGTGCCAGCAGCGGATCACCGGACTACAATGAGCAGTTCTTC
- | - | TRBJ2-1 | TRBV25-1 | CASSESKVGQFF | TGTGCCAGCAGTGAATCCAAAGTAGGGCAGTTCTTC
- | - | TRBJ2-3 | TRBV29-1 | CSVVRRGTDTQYF | TGCAGCGTTGTGAGGCGAGGCACAGATACGCAGTATTTT
- | - | TRBJ2-7 | TRBV6-5 | CASSQSYEQYF | TGTGCCAGCAGTCAATCCTACGAGCAGTACTTC
- | - | TRBJ2-6 | TRBV15 | CATSREGSGANVLTF | TGTGCCACCAGCAGAGAAGGGTCTGGGGCCAACGTCCTGACTTTC
- | - | TRBJ1-3 | TRBV6-5 | CASSYSGQRNTIYF | TGTGCCAGCAGTTACTCGGGGCAGAGAAACACCATATATTTT
TRBD2 | - | TRBJ2-3 | TRBV11-2 | CASSSRLAGSTDTQYF | TGTGCCAGCAGCTCCCGACTAGCGGGAAGCACAGATACGCAGTATTTT
- | - | TRBJ2-7 | TRBV6-5 | CASSQRDGYSYEQYF | TGTGCCAGCAGCCAGAGAGACGGATACTCCTACGAGCAGTACTTC
TRBD2 | - | TRBJ2-1 | TRBV25-1 | CASSDRAGGPSNEQFF | TGTGCCAGCAGTGATAGAGCGGGAGGGCCTTCCAATGAGCAGTTCTTC
- | once | TRBJ2-3 | TRBV7-9 | CASSPDSWNTDTQYF | TGTGCCAGCAGCCCAGACTCATGGAACACAGATACGCAGTATTTT
TRBD2 | - | TRBJ2-7 | TRBV7-2 | CASSSWGSGRAYEQYF | TGTGCCAGCAGTTCATGGGGTAGCGGGAGGGCCTACGAGCAGTACTTC
- | - | TRBJ2-3 | TRBV6-5 | CASSYQLGDTQYF | TGTGCCAGCAGTTACCAGTTGGGGGATACGCAGTATTTT
TRBD2 | once | TRBJ2-1 | TRBV19 | CASRMQGLAVSSYNEQFF | TGTGCCAGTAGAATGCAGGGACTAGCGGTTAGCTCCTACAATGAGCAGTTCTTC
TRBD2 | - | TRBJ2-7 | TRBV28 | CASSLDLAGFEQYF | TGTGCCAGCAGCTTAGACCTAGCGGGATTCGAGCAGTACTTC
- | many | TRBJ2-7 | TRBV7-9 | CASSFPTYEQYF | TGTGCCAGCAGCTTCCCCACTTACGAGCAGTACTTC
TRBD2 | once | TRBJ2-1 | TRBV28 | CAAWDEREISRSYNEQFF | TGTGCCGCATGGGATGAGCGGGAGATAAGTCGTTCCTACAATGAGCAGTTCTTC
- | - | TRBJ2-7 | TRBV25-1 | CASSEYDRIMTHEQYF | TGTGCCAGCAGTGAATACGACAGGATCATGACCCACGAGCAGTACTTC
TRBD2 | - | TRBJ2-5 | TRBV7-9 | CASSLGGLAGVWYDQYF | TGTGCCAGCAGCTTAGGGGGGCTAGCGGGAGTGTGGTATGACCAGTACTTC
- | - | TRBJ2-7 | TRBV7-2 | CASAQGRTYEQYF | TGTGCCAGCGCTCAGGGTAGGACCTACGAGCAGTACTTC
- | - | TRBJ1-3 | TRBV27 | CASSLAWSSGNTIYF | TGTGCCAGCAGTTTAGCATGGAGCTCTGGAAACACCATATATTTT
- | - | TRBJ2-1 | TRBV29-1 | CSVGTEEQFF | TGCAGCGTTGGGACGGAAGAGCAGTTCTTC
- | - | TRBJ1-2 | TRBV6-1 | CASSDLGYGYTF | TGTGCCAGCAGTGATTTGGGGTATGGCTACACCTTC
TRBD2 | - | TRBJ2-7 | TRBV2 | CASLAGEANEQYF | TGTGCCAGCCTAGCGGGAGAAGCTAACGAGCAGTACTTC
- | - | TRBJ2-1 | TRBV5-4 | CASSLEMTGSEQFF | TGTGCCAGCAGCTTGGAAATGACAGGTAGTGAGCAGTTCTTC
- | - | TRBJ1-1 | TRBV5-1 | CASSFRFKTGEAFF | TGCGCCAGCAGCTTCAGGTTCAAAACCGGTGAAGCTTTCTTT
- | - | TRBJ1-3 | TRBV9 | CASSVDGPQDTIYF | TGTGCCAGCAGCGTGGACGGCCCTCAAGACACCATATATTTT
TRBD1 | - | TRBJ2-7 | TRBV10-3 | CAISPLGQGWNEQYF | TGTGCCATCAGTCCCCTTGGACAGGGTTGGAACGAGCAGTACTTC
TRBD2 | few | TRBJ2-1 | TRBV11-2 | CASSPPGLAGNEQFF | TGTGCCAGCAGCCCGCCGGGACTAGCGGGCAATGAGCAGTTCTTC
TRBD2 | few | TRBJ2-1 | TRBV6-1 | CASSEDRTSGSSYNEQFF | TGTGCCAGCAGTGAAGATAGGACTAGCGGGAGCTCCTACAATGAGCAGTTCTTC
- | - | TRBJ1-2 | TRBV5-1 | CASSLDEGARYGYTF | TGCGCCAGCAGCTTGGATGAAGGGGCCCGGTATGGCTACACCTTC
- | - | TRBJ2-7 | TRBV27 | CASSPGRRGQYF | TGTGCCAGCAGTCCGGGCCGTAGGGGGCAGTACTTC
TRBD1 | - | TRBJ2-7 | TRBV29-1 | CSVRRTGSGYEQYF | TGCAGCGTTAGACGGACAGGGTCGGGCTACGAGCAGTACTTC
- | - | TRBJ2-1 | TRBV25-1 | CASSEGRAPRGEQFF | TGTGCCAGCAGTGAGGGCAGGGCTCCCCGGGGTGAGCAGTTCTTC
- | few | TRBJ2-2 | TRBV7-8 | CASSLFRGGELFF | TGTGCCAGCAGCTTATTTAGGGGTGGGGAGCTGTTTTTT
- | - | TRBJ2-2 | TRBV6-5 | CASSWTDTGELFF | TGTGCCAGCAGTTGGACGGACACCGGGGAGCTGTTTTTT
TRBD2 | - | TRBJ2-3 | TRBV29-1 | CSVERREGNTQYF | TGCAGCGTTGAAAGGCGGGAGGGGAATACGCAGTATTTT
- | - | TRBJ1-1 | TRBV4-2 | CASSRDTAETEAFF | TGTGCCAGCAGCCGTGACACGGCGGAGACTGAAGCTTTCTTT
- | - | TRBJ1-1 | TRBV30 | CASNRAGFTEAFF | TGTGCCAGCAACAGAGCCGGGTTCACTGAAGCTTTCTTT
- | many | TRBJ1-5 | TRBV7-9 | CASSLTSNQPQHF | TGTGCCAGCAGCTTAACTAGCAATCAGCCCCAGCATTTT
- | - | TRBJ2-1 | TRBV30 | CAWIPGESTLGEQFF | TGTGCCTGGATTCCTGGGGAGTCCACATTGGGTGAGCAGTTCTTC
- | - | TRBJ2-5 | TRBV7-9 | CASTWYQETQYF | TGTGCCAGCACCTGGTACCAAGAGACCCAGTACTTC
TRBD2 | - | TRBJ2-2 | TRBV10-2 | CASRGTSGSPNTGELFF | TGCGCCAGCAGAGGGACTAGCGGGAGCCCGAACACCGGGGAGCTGTTTTTT
- | once | TRBJ2-3 | TRBV5-6 | CASSLGPRGTDTQYF | TGTGCCAGCAGCTTGGGACCCAGGGGCACAGATACGCAGTATTTT
- | - | TRBJ2-5 | TRBV5-4 | CASSADSVQETQYF | TGTGCCAGCAGCGCAGACAGCGTTCAAGAGACCCAGTACTTC
- | - | TRBJ2-1 | TRBV27 | CASRHQGKGNEQFF | TGTGCCAGCAGACATCAGGGGAAGGGCAATGAGCAGTTCTTC
TRBD2 | - | TRBJ2-7 | TRBV11-2 | CASSLELAATYEQYF | TGTGCCAGCAGCTTAGAACTAGCGGCGACCTACGAGCAGTACTTC
- | - | TRBJ2-7 | TRBV5-5 | CASSSAYEQYF | TGTGCCAGCAGTAGCGCCTACGAGCAGTACTTC
TRBD1 | few | TRBJ2-5 | TRBV9 | CASSDRGEETQYF | TGTGCCAGCAGCGACAGGGGAGAGGAGACCCAGTACTTC
TRBD1 | - | TRBJ1-1 | TRBV7-2 | CASSLALAWTGVENTEAFF | TGTGCCAGCAGCTTAGCGCTTGCTTGGACAGGGGTCGAGAACACTGAAGCTTTCTTT